Reported below is one TCR beta chain. The data originate from a study of T cell repertoires in ileal Crohn's disease. CDR1 is LGHNA and CDR2 is YSLEER in the germline V gene. Trimming removed 0 bases from V and 1 base from J; junction bases left unmatched: 3. The CDR3 loop spans 16 amino acids. Assay: immunoSEQ multiplex PCR; the TCRdb copy retains only in-frame clones and omits some. The data hold more than 15,000 clones, with 75% to 90% observed a single time. This TCR was recovered from an adult with Crohn's disease. J is TRBJ2-5 and V is TRBV4-3, with TRBD1 matching 9 bases. Sequencing input: ileal tissue. The CDR3 DNA reads as TGCGCCAGCAGCCAAGAACTGACAGGGGGCCAAGAGACCCAGTACTTC. Translated, it gives CASSQELTGGQETQYF.